This T cell receptor (beta chain) derives from a study of blood T cells in healthy people across ages. Study-level background: For every two T cells, template switching captured about one barcoded beta molecule.

Through a sample-barcoded 5' primer and a J-beta primer mix, a second PCR was run for roughly 6 to 11 cycles. Sequencing recovered at least 3 million CDR3-containing paired-end reads from each sample. TCRdb independently ran MiXCR on the 5' RACE reads; one entry per CDR3 protein. The table has around 710,000 distinct CDR3 sequences, 43% seen once. Losses at the gene ends were 8 bases for V and 8 bases for J; bases not matched to a gene: 12. Germline loops: CDR1 MNHNS, CDR2 SASEGT. The CDR3 is 15 amino acids. Notes on the study in general: It was held that diversity estimates obtained from one million T cells represented underestimates.

Individuals who donated were healthy Caucasians from Russia aged 6 to 90. Remarks on this clonotype: Its specificity is unknown.

Specimen: blood. The receptor comes from a woman aged 60 to 75 in good health. This rearrangement joins TRBV6-1 to TRBJ1-2; 12 nucleotides agree with TRBD1. CDR3 nucleotide sequence: TGTGCCAGCTTTTCGAATTCCGGGACAGGGGGCGGCTACACCTTC. Translating it yields CASFSNSGTGGGYTF.